This TCR beta chain was retrieved from a study of response to subunit inactivated influenza vaccine. Notes on the study in general: Few new T cells, the authors suggested, are recruited by each seasonal influenza vaccination.

The length of the CDR3 is 12 residues. Germline V gives CDR1 DFQATT, CDR2 SNEGSKA (reference sequence). Between the trimmed V and J ends, which lost 6 bases and 2 bases, there was a span of 10 bases. MiXCR, applied by TCRdb to the RT-PCR reads, yields one record per CDR3 protein. The sample gives 650,000 to 800,000 distinct CDR3 sequences, about 14% of which show up once; roughly 6.4% is in the top ten. On this clonotype itself: Antigen unknown.

This sample comprised PBMCs from blood, obtained 14 days before vaccination. The V gene is TRBV20-1, the J gene TRBJ2-5, with a tentative D call TRBD2 (5 bases). This receptor was taken from a man in his fifties who received an inactivated influenza vaccine. Here the CDR3 DNA reads TGCAGTGCCACCGAGGGACAAGAGACCCAGTACTTC. It yields the protein CSATEGQETQYF.